What follows are 27 T cell receptor beta chains derived from one specimen sequenced in a study of blood T cells in healthy people across ages. Combining a sample-barcoded 5' primer with a J-beta primer mix, a second PCR ran for roughly 7 to 12 cycles. A single record per CDR3 protein comes from TCRdb applying MiXCR to the 5' RACE reads. Of hundreds of thousands of distinct CDR3 sequences listed, around 30% are singletons. Sequencing was performed on blood. These TCRs come from a woman over 75 in good health.

This clonotype was seen many times. This rearrangement joins TRBV7-2 to TRBJ2-1; tentative D call: TRBD2 (7 bases). Germline V CDR1 and CDR2: SGHTA, FQGNSA. The length of the CDR3 is 16 residues. Trimming shortened V by 7 bases and J by 4 bases, and 20 bases separated the two germline ends. CDR3 sequence: CASNPRKGGAYNEQFF. CDR3 bases: TGTGCCAGCAATCCCCGGAAGGGGGGGGCTTACAATGAGCAGTTCTTC.

Regarding this clonotype: This clone may be a read error of a much larger clone one base away. The CDR3 is CANSYSFRQGARSMNTEAFF. CDR3 nucleotide sequence: TGTGCCAACAGTTACTCTTTCCGGCAGGGGGCCCGATCCATGAACACTGAAGCTTTCTTT. The chain joins TRBV6-2 or TRBV6-3 to TRBJ1-1, with 8 nucleotides matching TRBD1. This CDR3 is 20 amino acids long. Per germline, CDR1 MNHEY and CDR2 SVGEGT.

The chain links TRBV7-8 to TRBJ2-3; the match to TRBD2 covers 12 bases. CDR3 length: 17 amino acids. J gave up 2 bases and V 4 bases, and 7 bases lay outside the gene matches. Germline V lookup: CDR1 SGHVS, CDR2 FQNEAQ. DNA of the CDR3: TGTGCCAGCAGCTCCTACCGGACTAGCGGGACCACAGATACGCAGTATTTT. Protein product: CASSSYRTSGTTDTQYF.

This clonotype was recorded a few times. The chain links TRBV11-2 to TRBJ2-5; 7 bases fit TRBD2. The germline V gene encodes CDR1 SGHAT and CDR2 FQNNGV. CDR3 length: 16 amino acids. J lost 1 base, V lost 2 bases, and 7 bases had no gene match. The chain's CDR3 is CASSLPLGGRQETQYF. In nucleotides, the CDR3 is TGTGCCAGCAGCTTACCCTTGGGAGGGCGCCAAGAGACCCAGTACTTC.

Only a few counts were recorded for this clonotype. The V gene is TRBV19, the J gene TRBJ2-1; D is perhaps TRBD1 (5 bases). The germline V gene encodes CDR1 LNHDA and CDR2 SQIVND (reference sequence). With 3 bases removed from V and 6 bases from J, the gap between germline ends came to 15 bases. The CDR3 runs to 15 residues. The CDR3 sequence: CASSIGAGLSNEQFF. CDR3 DNA: TGTGCCAGTAGTATTGGGGCAGGGCTCTCCAATGAGCAGTTCTTC.

This clonotype occurred many times. The J gene is TRBJ2-3, the V gene TRBV4-3; weak D call: TRBD1 (6 bases). The CDR3 runs 16 residues. Trimming stripped 1 base from V and 2 bases from J, with 13 bases between. Germline V gives CDR1 LGHNA, CDR2 YSLEER. The CDR3 here is CASSQGSGGLTDTQYF. The CDR3 bases are TGCGCCAGCAGCCAAGGTTCTGGGGGCCTCACAGATACGCAGTATTTT.

This clonotype was observed at least ten times. The J gene is TRBJ2-5, the V gene TRBV25-1, with D possibly matching TRBD2 (6 bases). The CDR3 is made up of 14 amino acids. In germline, CDR1 is MGHDK, CDR2 SYGVNS. V dropped 4 bases and J dropped 5 bases, with 14 bases sitting between them. The CDR3 reads CASSASRGRETQYF. Here the CDR3 DNA reads TGTGCCAGCAGTGCGAGCCGGGGGAGGGAGACCCAGTACTTC. Looking up the rest from reference TRBV25-1 and TRBJ2-5 gives the full variable domain: EADIYQTPRYLVIGTGKKITLECSQTMGHDKMYWYQQDPGMELHLIHYSYGVNSTEKGDLSSESTVSRIRTEHFPLTLESARPSHTSQYLCASSASRGRETQYFGPGTRLLVL.

V gene TRBV2 combines with J gene TRBJ2-3, with a tentative D call TRBD2 (7 bases). Germline V gene lookup returns CDR1 SNHLY and CDR2 FYNNEI. V was clipped by 6 bases and J by 2 bases, with 12 bases between them. This CDR3 has 14 residues. CDR3: CASRWGGPTDTQYF. The CDR3 nucleotides are TGTGCCAGCAGATGGGGGGGGCCCACAGATACGCAGTATTTT.

The CDR3, as DNA: TGTGCCAGCAGCTTTCGGGACTACTCGTACAATGAGCAGTTCTTC. It translates to CASSFRDYSYNEQFF. V and J are TRBV7-2 and TRBJ2-1; 7 bases are shared with TRBD2. V lost 3 bases to trimming and J lost 4 bases; unmatched junction nucleotides: 6. The CDR3 totals 15 residues. From germline, CDR1 is SGHTA and CDR2 FQGNSA.

V gene TRBV7-2 combines with J gene TRBJ2-7, with a possible D match to TRBD1 (6 bases). Per germline, CDR1 SGHTA and CDR2 FQGNSA. V lost 4 bases and J 3 bases, leaving 22 bases between the germline ends. CDR3 length equals 17 residues. CDR3 in amino acids: CASSSPVHETGFYEQYF. The CDR3 coding sequence is TGTGCCAGCAGCTCCCCAGTCCATGAAACAGGGTTCTACGAGCAGTACTTC.

Regarding this clonotype: It may be a read error: a sequence one base away is much more abundant. The conserved phenylalanine or tryptophan is not found at the CDR3 terminus, so this likely reflects a read error. This chain joins TRBV6-2 or TRBV6-3 and TRBJ2-1; D is tentatively TRBD1 or TRBD2 (7 bases each). V gave up 2 bases and J gave up 5 bases, with 13 bases separating them. The germline V gene has CDR1 MNHEY and CDR2 SVGEGT. This CDR3 is built from 15 residues. The CDR3, as DNA: TGTGCCAGCAGTTACCCCTCAGGGGGGGACAATGAGCAGTTCGTC. This sequence encodes CASSYPSGGDNEQFV.

In its sample, this clonotype was seen many times. CDR3: CATSDGNEQFF. In nucleotides, the CDR3 is TGTGCCACCAGTGATGGGAATGAGCAGTTCTTC. The rearrangement joins TRBV24-1 to TRBJ2-1, with D unresolved. Germline assignment: CDR1 KGHDR and CDR2 SFDVKD. The CDR3 is 11 residues long. Trimming took off 3 bases at V and 7 bases at J, with 3 bases between the two ends.

For this clonotype: A much larger clone is a single base away; this may be a read error. This rearrangement joins TRBV11-3 to TRBJ2-1, with TRBD2 matching 9 bases. The CDR3 is 16 residues long. Germline loops: CDR1 SGHNT, CDR2 YENEEA. Unmatched junction bases numbered 8, after V lost 8 bases and J lost 0 bases. The CDR3: CASGSSGASSYNEQFF. CDR3 sequence (DNA): TGTGCCAGCGGATCTAGCGGGGCAAGCTCCTACAATGAGCAGTTCTTC. Combining the CDR3 with reference TRBV11-3 and TRBJ2-1 gives the whole variable domain EAGVVQSPRYKIIEKKQPVAFWCNPISGHNTLYWYLQNLGQGPELLIRYENEEAVDDSQLPKDRFSAERLKGVDSTLKIQPAELGDSAVYLCASGSSGASSYNEQFFGPGTRLTVL.

This clonotype was observed many times. The genes are TRBV4-2 and TRBJ2-3; a possible D gene is TRBD2 (6 bases). Germline V gene data show CDR1 as LGHNA and CDR2 as YNFKEQ. The CDR3 is 16 amino acids. Between the trimmed V and J ends, which lost 0 bases and 4 bases, there was a span of 14 bases. DNA of the CDR3: TGTGCCAGCAGCCAAGAGGCGGAGGGGCGTCCAGATACGCAGTATTTT. It translates to CASSQEAEGRPDTQYF.

Of note for this clonotype: Possible read error: a much larger clone is one base away. The CDR3 nucleotides read TGCGCCAGCAGTGTGGCGGGCCGGACCTACAATGAGCAGTACTTC. The encoded protein is CASSVAGRTYNEQYF. J is TRBJ2-1 and V is TRBV5-1; tentatively, D is TRBD2 (5 bases). The J call may be in error: the DNA end matches TRBJ2-7 better. The CDR3 totals 15 residues. Germline V gives CDR1 SGHRS, CDR2 YFSETQ.

This clonotype was seen at least ten times. The V and J genes are TRBV6-5 and TRBJ2-3; a possible D gene is TRBD2 (7 bases). Trimming took off 6 bases at V and 9 bases at J, with 13 bases between the two ends. Germline values: CDR1 MNHEY, CDR2 SVGAGI. The CDR3 is made up of 12 amino acids. CDR3 nucleotide sequence: TGTGCCAGCAGCCCCTGGGGGGGCACGCAGTATTTT. It codes for CASSPWGGTQYF.

There are many counts of this clonotype. V and J are TRBV18 and TRBJ2-1; D unclear. V was cut by 3 bases and J by 4 bases, with 10 bases left in between. The CDR3 runs to 14 residues. CDR1 is KGHSH, CDR2 LQKENI, per germline. CDR3 sequence: CASSPPPEYNEQFF. In DNA form, the CDR3 reads TGTGCCAGCTCACCGCCTCCTGAGTACAATGAGCAGTTCTTC.

The chain uses TRBV4-2 and TRBJ2-2; 8 bases are shared with TRBD2. The V and J ends lost 4 bases and 0 bases, in that order; junction bases with no gene match: 7. Germline assignment: CDR1 LGHNA and CDR2 YNFKEQ. The CDR3 is made up of 17 amino acids. The CDR3 is CASSPTGGGPNTGELFF. CDR3 bases: TGTGCCAGCAGCCCTACCGGCGGGGGGCCGAACACCGGGGAGCTGTTTTTT.

The chain employs TRBV7-2 and TRBJ2-3; 7 bases map to TRBD1. Per germline, CDR1 SGHTA and CDR2 FQGNSA. The trim removed 5 bases at V and 7 bases at J, leaving 9 bases unmatched. The CDR3 extends over 14 amino acids. The CDR3 spells CASSPEGARYTQYF. CDR3 sequence (DNA): TGTGCCAGCAGCCCCGAGGGGGCCCGGTATACGCAGTATTTT.

This clonotype has a count of ten or more. The CDR3 bases are TGTGCCAGCAGTTGGATCCCGCTAGCGGGTGGGGGTGATACGCAGTATTTT. Protein product: CASSWIPLAGGGDTQYF. V and J are TRBV12-3 or TRBV12-4 and TRBJ2-3; TRBD2 matches at 8 bases. This CDR3 region has 17 residues. V lost 4 bases, J lost 6 bases, and 15 bases stayed unmatched.

This clonotype was recorded a few times. A much larger clone sits a single nucleotide away, making a read error possible. J is TRBJ2-5 and V is TRBV20-1, with a possible D match to TRBD2 (6 bases). The CDR3 is 12 amino acids. The germline gives CDR1 DFQATT, CDR2 SNEGSKA (reference sequence). The CDR3: CRARVLAETQYF. The CDR3 DNA reads as TGCAGGGCTAGGGTCCTAGCGGAGACCCAGTACTTC.

This clonotype showed up many times. J is TRBJ2-5 and V is TRBV4-2, with D perhaps TRBD1 (6 bases). V gave up 1 base and J gave up 3 bases, with 9 bases separating them. Germline V lookup: CDR1 LGHNA, CDR2 YNFKEQ. CDR3 length equals 14 residues. The CDR3 loop reads CASSQVGQKETQYF. Here the CDR3 DNA reads TGTGCCAGCAGCCAAGTTGGACAGAAAGAGACCCAGTACTTC.

On this clonotype: It may be a read error: a sequence one base away is much more abundant. This chain links TRBV7-6 with TRBJ2-4, with a possible D match to TRBD2 (6 bases). The DNA matches TRBJ2-7 better at its end, which makes the J call doubtful. The CDR3 has 15 amino acids. Germline loops: CDR1 SGHVS, CDR2 FNYEAQ. The CDR3 region is CASSLVMRGHYEQYF. DNA of the CDR3: TGTGCCAGCAGCTTAGTTATGCGGGGCCACTACGAGCAGTACTTC.

The chain carries TRBV12-3 or TRBV12-4 and TRBJ1-2; D is ambiguous. The CDR3 sequence is 15 residues long. V was clipped by 5 bases and J by 12 bases, with 25 bases between them. CDR3 sequence (DNA): TGTGCCAGCAGTCCGGGCGGAGGGTTTTATTCGGCGAACACCTTC. It yields the protein CASSPGGGFYSANTF.

This clonotype was seen a few times. The chain recombines TRBV5-1 with TRBJ1-6, with TRBD1 matching over 8 bases. The trim removed 2 bases at V and 0 bases at J, leaving 13 bases unmatched. The germline V gene encodes CDR1 SGHRS and CDR2 YFSETQ. This CDR3 has 20 residues. The CDR3 loop reads CASSFLPVQGASSYNSPLHF. The DNA of the CDR3 is TGCGCCAGCAGCTTCCTTCCGGTCCAGGGGGCCAGCTCCTATAATTCACCCCTCCACTTT.

This clonotype was counted many times. This chain links TRBV5-6 with TRBJ2-5; D gene uncertain. The germline V gene encodes CDR1 SGHDT and CDR2 YYEEEE. CDR3 length: 13 residues. Between the trimmed V and J ends, which lost 0 bases and 2 bases, there was a span of 5 bases. The CDR3 DNA reads as TGTGCCAGCAGCTTGGACAGACAAGAGACCCAGTACTTC. Its protein is CASSLDRQETQYF.

This clonotype appeared many times. The V gene is TRBV28, the J gene TRBJ2-7; D is possibly TRBD1 (6 bases). CDR1 is MDHEN, CDR2 SYDVKM, per germline. The CDR3 covers 13 residues. Trimming took off 7 bases at V and 2 bases at J, with 12 bases between the two ends. The CDR3 bases are TGTGCCAGCAACACGGGACAAACCTACGAGCAGTACTTC. It is translated as CASNTGQTYEQYF. Supplemented by reference TRBV28 and TRBJ2-7, the full variable domain reads DVKVTQSSRYLVKRTGEKVFLECVQDMDHENMFWYRQDPGLGLRLIYFSYDVKMKEKGDIPEGYSVSREKKERFSLILESASTNQTSMYLCASNTGQTYEQYFGPGTRLTVT.